This T cell receptor beta chain was captured by sequencing in a study of T cell responses to AZD1222 COVID-19 vaccine. Study results and caveats: Clonal diversity was possibly underestimated, and white British individuals and females predominated among donors. It was only six AZD1222 recipients who were seropositive at baseline. Among vaccine-associated CD4 TCRs, coverage spanned spike, with dominance at 160-218 and 743-854.

Germline CDR1 reads MNHNS; CDR2 reads SASEGT. The CDR3 spans 18 residues. Between the trimmed V and J ends, which lost 0 bases and 0 bases, there was a span of 12 bases. As concerns this clone: Its antigen is as yet unknown.

Repertoires were generated with immunoSEQ multiplex PCR, while TCRdb's copy carries only in-frame clones and drops some. The data hold approximately 150,000 clones, with about 92% observed a single time. The rearrangement uses TRBV6-1 and TRBJ2-6; the D gene is possibly TRBD1 (6 bases). Here the sequenced sample was peripheral blood, taken after recovery from COVID-19. The receptor's source is an adult who had recovered from COVID-19. Written as DNA, the CDR3 is TGTGCCAGCAGTGAAGCGCCGACAGGCTTCTCTGGGGCCAACGTCCTGACTTTC. This gives the protein CASSEAPTGFSGANVLTF.